Shown below are 22 T cell receptor beta chains from a single sample sequenced in a study of T-cell reconstitution after alpha-beta-depleted transplantation in children. Unique molecular identifiers were incorporated when the TCRbeta library was constructed. One entry per CDR3 protein, called by TCRdb with MiXCR from the PCR reads. The sample shows roughly 610,000 distinct CDR3 sequences, roughly 10% of them seen only once. The sequencing here drew on PBMCs from the stem cell graft donor, taken from the stem cell graft. The origin of the receptors is a human donor who donated a stem cell graft to a child with acute myeloid leukemia.

This clonotype was recorded many times. J is TRBJ1-5 and V is TRBV5-1, with D possibly being TRBD1 (5 bases). The V end lost 0 bases, the J end lost 5 bases, and 9 bases lay between the germline ends. The CDR3 is 14 amino acids. CDR1 and CDR2 (germline): SGHRS, YFSETQ. The CDR3 DNA is TGCGCCAGCAGCTTGGCCCAGGGAGATCAGCCCCAGCATTTT. Protein sequence: CASSLAQGDQPQHF.

This clonotype has at least ten counts. The gene calls are TRBV7-6 and TRBJ2-7; TRBD1 agrees at 8 bases. Germline values: CDR1 SGHVS, CDR2 FNYEAQ. The CDR3 length is 14 residues. V was clipped by 6 bases and J by 12 bases; unmatched bases: 16. As DNA, the CDR3 is TGTGCCAGCAGGCCGACCGGGACAGGTGCATCAATGTACTTC. Its protein product is CASRPTGTGASMYF.

This chain connects TRBV12-3 or TRBV12-4 to TRBJ1-2, with D perhaps TRBD1 (6 bases). This CDR3 has 14 residues. Trimming took 1 base from V and 4 from J, leaving 10 bases between them. CDR3 DNA: TGTGCCAGCAGTTTAGACAGGGTATTCTATGGCTACACCTTC. Translating it yields CASSLDRVFYGYTF.

The table lists this clonotype with many counts. V usage is TRBV9 and J usage is TRBJ2-1, with a possible D match to TRBD1 (5 bases). Germline lookup yields CDR1 SGDLS and CDR2 YYNGEE. Deletions cut 4 bases from V and 2 bases from J, with 13 bases between. The CDR3 contains 15 residues. The CDR3: CASSTNRGAYNEQFF. The CDR3 DNA is TGTGCCAGCAGCACGAATAGGGGTGCCTACAATGAGCAGTTCTTC.

This clonotype was observed at least ten times. V gene TRBV7-8 combines with J gene TRBJ2-5; D may correspond to TRBD1 or TRBD2 (5 bases each). The CDR3 contains 13 residues. Germline CDR1 and CDR2: SGHVS and FQNEAQ. V shed 5 bases and J shed 5 bases, with 12 bases lying between them. The CDR3 loop is CASSPRGEETQYF. In DNA, the CDR3 is TGTGCCAGCAGCCCAAGGGGAGAGGAGACCCAGTACTTC.

The chain has TRBV5-1 and TRBJ2-1; 9 bases agree with TRBD2. V trimming: 0 bases; J trimming: 3 bases; junction bases outside the gene matches: 7. There are 17 residues in the CDR3. CDR1 SGHRS and CDR2 YFSETQ come from the germline V gene. CDR3 residues: CASSLAGQREDYNEQFF. The CDR3 coding sequence is TGCGCCAGCAGCTTGGCCGGTCAGCGGGAGGACTACAATGAGCAGTTCTTC.

There are a few counts of this clonotype. The chain is built from TRBV24-1 and TRBJ1-2; TRBD1 aligns across 8 bases. The CDR3 spans 14 residues. After removal of 4 bases from V and 6 bases from J, the junction contained 6 bases not matched to a gene. Germline CDR1 and CDR2: KGHDR and SFDVKD. The CDR3 DNA reads as TGTGCCACCAGTGACCTCGGGACAGGAGATGGCTACACCTTC. This encodes CATSDLGTGDGYTF.

This clonotype was detected ten times or more. The genes are TRBV5-8 and TRBJ2-1; 8 positions agree with TRBD1. Losses at the gene ends were 0 bases for V and 2 bases for J; bases not matched to a gene: 7. Germline V gives CDR1 SGHTS, CDR2 YDEGEE. The CDR3 is made up of 17 amino acids. The CDR3 nucleotides read TGTGCCAGCAGCTTGGCCCGAACAGGGGGAACCTACAATGAGCAGTTCTTC. Residues: CASSLARTGGTYNEQFF.

This clonotype appeared a few times. This rearrangement joins TRBV6-1 to TRBJ2-7, with 9 bases identical to TRBD1. This CDR3 is built from 17 residues. V lost 6 bases to trimming and J lost 2 bases; unmatched junction nucleotides: 14. From germline, CDR1 is MNHNS and CDR2 SASEGT. CDR3 DNA: TGTGCCAGCAGAGGTTCCGGGAGAGGACAGGGGCCCTACGAGCAGTACTTC. This sequence encodes CASRGSGRGQGPYEQYF.

The gene calls are TRBV12-3 or TRBV12-4 and TRBJ1-1; 10 bases match TRBD1. The CDR3 covers 13 residues. After removal of 2 bases from V and 7 bases from J, the junction contained 1 base not matched to a gene. CDR3 residues: CASSLWDRGEAFF. As DNA, the CDR3 is TGTGCCAGCAGTTTATGGGACAGGGGTGAAGCTTTCTTT.

This clonotype has only a few counts. The genes are TRBV20-1 and TRBJ1-1; maybe TRBD1 (5 bases). Looked up from germline, CDR1 is DFQATT and CDR2 is SNEGSKA (reference sequence). CDR3 length: 12 residues. The V end was cut by 6 bases, the J end by 5 bases, with 13 bases between. The CDR3: CSATGISTEAFF. The CDR3 bases are TGCAGTGCCACAGGAATTTCGACTGAAGCTTTCTTT.

This clonotype was seen a few times. This chain uses TRBV4-2 with TRBJ2-1; 8 positions match TRBD1. The V gene's germline CDR1 is LGHNA and CDR2 YNFKEQ. Germline trimming cut 2 bases from V and 7 bases from J; bases unmatched to any gene: 4. This CDR3 has 14 amino acids. The CDR3 bases are TGTGCCAGCAGCCAAAGGACAGGGAATAATGAGCAGTTCTTC. Translating gives CASSQRTGNNEQFF.

In this sample, this clonotype turned up many times. The chain joins TRBV29-1 to TRBJ1-2; the D gene is possibly TRBD1 (5 bases). Between the trimmed V and J ends, which lost 5 bases and 3 bases, there was a span of 13 bases. CDR1 and CDR2 (germline): SQVTM, ANQGSEA. This CDR3 has 13 residues. The CDR3 coding sequence is TGCAGCGTTAGAGGGGCGCAGGACTATGGCTACACCTTC. Translating it yields CSVRGAQDYGYTF.

The rearrangement links TRBV2 to TRBJ1-6; D is ambiguous. V lost 11 bases to trimming and J lost 0 bases, with 17 bases between them. The CDR3 runs 16 residues. Per the germline V gene, CDR1 is SNHLY and CDR2 is FYNNEI. The CDR3 DNA sequence: TGTGCCGCCCACGGGCCCCGGAGCTCCTATAATTCACCCCTCCACTTT. Its protein is CAAHGPRSSYNSPLHF.

This clonotype appeared many times. This chain links TRBV29-1 with TRBJ2-1; 8 nucleotides agree with TRBD1. Germline CDR1 SQVTM, CDR2 ANQGSEA. The V and J ends lost 8 bases and 8 bases, in that order; junction bases with no gene match: 8. This CDR3 contains 12 residues. CDR3 nucleotides: TGCAGCCTCCAGGGGGCCAAGGATGAGCAGTTCTTC. Translation: CSLQGAKDEQFF.

The CDR3 DNA follows: TGTGCCAGTAGTATGGATCTGATTGGGGGCCGGGAGCAGTACTTC. Encoded protein: CASSMDLIGGREQYF. The rearrangement uses TRBV19 and TRBJ2-7; tentative D call: TRBD1 (6 bases). V lost 3 bases, J lost 7 bases, and 19 bases lay in between. Germline V gene sequence: CDR1 LNHDA, CDR2 SQIVND (reference sequence). The CDR3 length is 15 residues.

This clonotype showed up just a few times. V gene TRBV7-3 combines with J gene TRBJ2-1; D might be TRBD1 (6 bases). The V and J ends lost 5 bases and 10 bases respectively, with 15 bases between them. This CDR3 comprises 13 residues. Germline values: CDR1 SGHTA, CDR2 FQGTGA. This CDR3 is CASSLPTGTEQFF. The CDR3, as DNA: TGTGCCAGCAGCCTCCCCACCGGGACAGAGCAGTTCTTC.

This clonotype was seen a handful of times. This rearrangement joins TRBV28 to TRBJ2-5, with D hard to call. The V gene's germline CDR1 is MDHEN and CDR2 SYDVKM. Trimming shortened V by 4 bases and J by 7 bases, and 10 bases separated the two germline ends. This CDR3 contains 12 residues. In DNA, the CDR3 is TGTGCCAGCAGTTCCAGAGTGGGGACCCAGTACTTC. It codes for CASSSRVGTQYF.

This clonotype was observed a few times. This chain uses TRBV27 with TRBJ2-1; 10 bases agree with TRBD2. CDR3 length: 16 amino acids. V was pared by 4 bases and J by 6 bases, with 9 bases of the junction left unmatched. The germline CDR1 and CDR2 sequences are MNHEY and SMNVEV (reference sequence). The DNA of the CDR3 is TGTGCCAGCAGTTCTCCCGCTAGCGGGAGCGGCAATGAGCAGTTCTTC. It specifies CASSSPASGSGNEQFF.

This clonotype turned up a few times. The chain links TRBV12-3 or TRBV12-4 to TRBJ2-7; 9 nucleotides line up with TRBD2. The length of the CDR3 is 15 residues. Trimming removed 6 bases from V and 7 bases from J; junction bases left unmatched: 13. The CDR3 DNA reads as TGTGCCAGCAGCCGTGCTTTAGCGGGAGCCAGGGAGCAGTACTTC. It specifies CASSRALAGAREQYF.

A remark on this clonotype: A junction end diverges from the germline sequence, so it may reflect a read error. This chain joins TRBV20-1 and TRBJ2-1, with 13 bases matching TRBD2. Germline V gives CDR1 DFQATT, CDR2 SNEGSKA (reference sequence). The CDR3 runs to 17 residues. Here the CDR3 DNA reads TGCTGTGCTAGAGATCTTTGGACTAGCGGGAGCACGGATGAGCAGTTCTTC. This gives the protein CCARDLWTSGSTDEQFF.

This clonotype was recorded many times. The chain is built from TRBV6-2 or TRBV6-3 and TRBJ1-2; possible D gene TRBD1, 5 bases. Trimming removed 2 bases from V and 5 bases from J, with 12 bases in between. CDR1 is MNHEY and CDR2 is SVGEGT in the germline V gene. The CDR3 consists of 14 residues. The CDR3 sequence is CASSYRGTAYGYTF. CDR3 coding DNA: TGTGCCAGCAGTTACCGGGGGACGGCGTATGGCTACACCTTC.